The 22 T cell receptor beta chains reported below all come from one sample, sequenced in a study of T cells after yellow fever vaccination. TCRdb reprocessed the 5' RACE reads with MiXCR, giving one entry per CDR3 protein. This sample yields about 63,000 distinct CDR3 sequences, of which approximately 7% are seen a single time; just over 35% belongs to the top ten. The material was CD8+ T cells sorted from PBMCs, obtained 15 days after the yellow fever booster vaccination. Receptor source: a man younger than 40 who received the YFV17D yellow fever vaccine.

This clonotype was counted at least ten times. The chain has TRBV7-2 and TRBJ1-2, with D possibly TRBD1 on 5 matching bases. The CDR3 consists of 14 residues. Germline V gene sequence: CDR1 SGHTA, CDR2 FQGNSA. V was trimmed by 4 bases and J by 3 bases, leaving 12 bases between them. The CDR3 nucleotides are TGTGCCAGCAGCTGGGGCGGGGTGTACTATGGCTACACCTTC. Its translation is CASSWGGVYYGYTF.

There are many counts of this clonotype. The chain carries TRBV4-3 and TRBJ2-7, with D hard to call. Germline V gene sequence: CDR1 LGHNA, CDR2 YSLEER. Trimming removed 1 base from V and 3 bases from J, with 7 bases in between. This CDR3 spans 13 amino acids. Here the CDR3 reads CASSQAPGYEQYF. Here the CDR3 DNA reads TGCGCCAGCAGCCAAGCCCCTGGCTACGAGCAGTACTTC.

This clonotype was seen at least ten times. The V call is TRBV18, the J call TRBJ2-7, with D possibly called TRBD1 or TRBD2 (6 bases each). Trimming left V 2 bases short and J 2 bases short, with 10 bases between. The CDR3 contains 14 residues. CDR1 is KGHSH, CDR2 LQKENI, per germline. The CDR3: CASSPGGQAYEQYF. The CDR3 DNA sequence: TGTGCCAGCTCACCAGGGGGGCAAGCCTACGAGCAGTACTTC.

There are many counts of this clonotype. The chain joins TRBV6-5 to TRBJ2-1, with unresolved D. This CDR3 is built from 16 residues. Trimming removed 0 bases at V and 5 bases at J, with 14 bases between. Germline CDR1 and CDR2: MNHEY and SVGAGI. The CDR3 is CASSYSPQGLNNEQFF. CDR3 sequence (DNA): TGTGCCAGCAGTTACTCGCCCCAAGGGCTAAACAATGAGCAGTTCTTC.

This clonotype was observed many times. This chain uses TRBV4-2 with TRBJ2-1, with 11 bases fitting TRBD2. The CDR3 is made up of 15 amino acids. CDR1 is LGHNA and CDR2 is YNFKEQ in the germline V gene. V lost 4 bases, J lost 6 bases, and 5 bases stayed unmatched. The DNA for the CDR3 is TGTGCCAGCAGCCCTGGGACTAGCGGTGCCAATGAGCAGTTCTTC. Its protein is CASSPGTSGANEQFF.

Turning to this clonotype: A read error may explain this, as a much larger clone is one base away. The chain employs TRBV7-9 and TRBJ2-7; the D is unclear. Germline-derived CDR1 and CDR2 are SEHNR and FQNEAQ (reference sequence). The CDR3 is made up of 13 amino acids. Trimming stripped 5 bases from V and 1 base from J, with 9 bases between. The CDR3 protein is CASSPQESYEQYF. CDR3 DNA sequence: TGTGCCAGCAGCCCCCAGGAGTCCTACGAGCAGTACTTC. The variable domain in full, completed from reference TRBV7-9 and TRBJ2-7, reads DTGVSQNPRHKITKRGQNVTFRCDPISEHNRLYWYRQTLGQGPEFLTYFQNEAQLEKSRLLSDRFSAERPKGSFSTLEIQRTEQGDSAMYLCASSPQESYEQYFGPGTRLTVT.

This clonotype was found many times. CDR3 bases: TGTGCCACCAGTGACAGGTACGAGCAGTACTTC. This sequence encodes CATSDRYEQYF. The V call is TRBV24-1, the J call TRBJ2-7; D unresolved. The germline gives CDR1 KGHDR, CDR2 SFDVKD. The CDR3 is 11 amino acids. Deletions cut 4 bases from V and 4 bases from J, with 4 bases between.

This clonotype was picked up many times. The CDR3 is CASSLIEPTGGHTEAFF. In DNA, the CDR3 is TGTGCCAGCAGCTTAATCGAACCGACAGGGGGTCACACTGAAGCTTTCTTT. The rearrangement uses TRBV7-9 and TRBJ1-1; TRBD1 matches 9 bases. There are 17 residues in the CDR3. The germline V gene has CDR1 SEHNR and CDR2 FQNEAQ (reference sequence). V lost 2 bases to trimming and J lost 3 bases; unmatched junction nucleotides: 10.

This clonotype was detected ten times or more. This rearrangement joins TRBV6-5 to TRBJ2-5; no definite D call. From germline, CDR1 is MNHEY and CDR2 SVGAGI. Trimming removed 0 bases at V and 4 bases at J, with 12 bases between. This CDR3 comprises 15 residues. This CDR3 reads CASSYSTGPVETQYF. CDR3 DNA sequence: TGTGCCAGCAGTTACTCGACCGGGCCAGTAGAGACCCAGTACTTC.

This clonotype appeared many times. The chain couples TRBV7-2 to TRBJ2-5; D may be TRBD2 (5 bases). Trimming took 3 bases from V and 1 from J, leaving 12 bases between them. This CDR3 has 15 amino acids. The germline V gene encodes CDR1 SGHTA and CDR2 FQGNSA. CDR3: CASSLAGHSQETQYF. CDR3 nucleotide sequence: TGTGCCAGCAGCTTGGCGGGCCACAGCCAAGAGACCCAGTACTTC.

Ten or more counts support this clonotype. The chain recombines TRBV7-2 with TRBJ2-2; 8 nucleotides align to TRBD1. Germline V gene sequence: CDR1 SGHTA, CDR2 FQGNSA. The V segment lost 6 bases and the J segment 8 bases; nucleotides outside the gene matches: 8. The length of the CDR3 is 14 residues. The CDR3 protein is CASSSDRGSGELFF. CDR3 nucleotide sequence: TGTGCCAGCAGTTCAGACAGGGGTTCAGGGGAGCTGTTTTTT.

The sample holds many counts of this clonotype. The CDR3 bases are TGTGCCAGCAGCTTCCCCGGGACAAGTAATGAAAAACTGTTTTTT. Its translation is CASSFPGTSNEKLFF. V gene TRBV7-8 combines with J gene TRBJ1-4; D possibly corresponds to TRBD1 (6 bases). Trimming pared 3 bases from V and 4 bases from J, leaving 12 bases between. The CDR3 covers 15 residues. Germline lookup yields CDR1 SGHVS and CDR2 FQNEAQ.

At least ten counts were recorded for this clonotype. V and J are TRBV5-1 and TRBJ2-2; weak D call: TRBD1 (5 bases). This CDR3 is 17 amino acids long. The ends were cut back, 1 base at V and 0 bases at J, with 13 bases in the middle. The germline CDR1 and CDR2 sequences are SGHRS and YFSETQ. For the CDR3, the DNA is TGCGCCAGCAGCTTGTCGGTGGACAAAGCGAACACCGGGGAGCTGTTTTTT. It yields the protein CASSLSVDKANTGELFF. Full variable domain (rest looked up from reference TRBV5-1 and TRBJ2-2): KAGVTQTPRYLIKTRGQQVTLSCSPISGHRSVSWYQQTPGQGLQFLFEYFSETQRNKGNFPGRFSGRQFSNSRSEMNVSTLELGDSALYLCASSLSVDKANTGELFFGEGSRLTVL.

This clonotype was seen repeatedly, ten times or more. The CDR3 loop reads CSGGGMAGHEQFF. The CDR3 DNA sequence: TGCAGTGGGGGCGGGATGGCCGGTCATGAGCAGTTCTTC. The gene calls are TRBV20-1 and TRBJ2-1, with D possibly TRBD2 on 6 matching bases. The V and J ends lost 7 bases and 8 bases respectively, with 18 bases between them. The CDR3 contains 13 residues. Germline V gives CDR1 DFQATT, CDR2 SNEGSKA (reference sequence).

This clonotype has at least ten counts. This sequence joins TRBV7-9 and TRBJ2-1; D possibly uses TRBD1 or TRBD2 (6 bases each). Germline loops: CDR1 SEHNR, CDR2 FQNEAQ (reference sequence). The CDR3 contains 15 residues. The V end lost 0 bases, the J end lost 5 bases, and 11 bases lay between the germline ends. CDR3 DNA sequence: TGTGCCAGCAGCTTAGCGGGGGGCGCCCACAATGAGCAGTTCTTC. Translated, it gives CASSLAGGAHNEQFF.

This clonotype was counted ten times or more. V gene TRBV7-6 combines with J gene TRBJ2-3, with 9 bases fitting TRBD2. J was trimmed by 6 bases and V by 2 bases; bases with no gene match: 6. The CDR3 length is 15 residues. CDR1 SGHVS and CDR2 FNYEAQ come from the germline V gene. In nucleotides, the CDR3 is TGTGCCAGCAGCTTAATGACTAGCGGAGCGGATACGCAGTATTTT. Translation gives CASSLMTSGADTQYF. Full variable domain (remainder filled in from reference TRBV7-6 and TRBJ2-3): GAGVSQSPRYKVTKRGQDVALRCDPISGHVSLYWYRQALGQGPEFLTYFNYEAQQDKSGLPNDRFSAERPEGSISTLTIQRTEQRDSAMYRCASSLMTSGADTQYFGPGTRLTVL.

This clonotype has a count of ten or more. V is TRBV6-2 or TRBV6-3 and J is TRBJ2-2; no reliable D call. Germline V lookup: CDR1 MNHEY, CDR2 SVGEGT. The CDR3 is 16 amino acids. The germline V and J ends were trimmed by 6 bases and 2 bases, with 16 bases remaining between them. In DNA, the CDR3 is TGTGCCAGCAGCACCCACGCCCTACCCAACACCGGGGAGCTGTTTTTT. Protein sequence: CASSTHALPNTGELFF.

The sample holds many counts of this clonotype. The rearrangement links TRBV7-8 to TRBJ2-7; 11 nucleotides line up with TRBD2. CDR1 and CDR2 from the germline V gene are SGHVS and FQNEAQ. Trimming cost V 1 base and J 4 bases; bases outside gene matches: 3. This CDR3 is built from 15 residues. The CDR3 nucleotides are TGTGCCAGCAGCTTAGGGACTAGCGGGTTTTACGAGCAGTACTTC. Residues: CASSLGTSGFYEQYF.

In this sample, this clonotype turned up many times. The chain combines TRBV11-2 with TRBJ2-3; possibly TRBD2 for D (5 bases). The germline V and J ends were trimmed by 6 bases and 10 bases, with 14 bases remaining between them. CDR1 and CDR2 from the germline V gene are SGHAT and FQNNGV. The CDR3 runs 12 residues. CDR3 in amino acids: CASSHTSRPQYF. In DNA, the CDR3 is TGTGCCAGCAGTCATACTAGTCGTCCGCAGTATTTT.

This clonotype was seen many times. The chain has TRBV20-1 and TRBJ2-7, with D unresolved. The germline gives CDR1 DFQATT, CDR2 SNEGSKA (reference sequence). The CDR3 totals 13 residues. Trimming shortened V by 4 bases and J by 0 bases, and 10 bases separated the two germline ends. The CDR3 sequence is CSAIPGFSYEQYF. Written as DNA, the CDR3 is TGCAGTGCTATTCCCGGGTTCTCCTACGAGCAGTACTTC.

The chain uses TRBV19 and TRBJ2-2; D unclear. Germline-derived CDR1 and CDR2 are LNHDA and SQIVND (reference sequence). V gave up 2 bases and J gave up 8 bases, with 18 bases separating them. The CDR3 covers 16 residues. In DNA, the CDR3 is TGTGCCAGTAGTATAAATGGCCCGTCTGCCGTGGGGGAGCTGTTTTTT. As protein: CASSINGPSAVGELFF.

J is TRBJ1-1 and V is TRBV24-1; D may be TRBD1 (6 bases). The CDR3 is made up of 13 amino acids. CDR1 is KGHDR and CDR2 is SFDVKD in the germline V gene. V gave up 4 bases and J gave up 7 bases, with 12 bases separating them. The CDR3 bases are TGTGCCACCAGTGACTCTGGACAGCTTGAAGCTTTCTTT. It specifies CATSDSGQLEAFF.